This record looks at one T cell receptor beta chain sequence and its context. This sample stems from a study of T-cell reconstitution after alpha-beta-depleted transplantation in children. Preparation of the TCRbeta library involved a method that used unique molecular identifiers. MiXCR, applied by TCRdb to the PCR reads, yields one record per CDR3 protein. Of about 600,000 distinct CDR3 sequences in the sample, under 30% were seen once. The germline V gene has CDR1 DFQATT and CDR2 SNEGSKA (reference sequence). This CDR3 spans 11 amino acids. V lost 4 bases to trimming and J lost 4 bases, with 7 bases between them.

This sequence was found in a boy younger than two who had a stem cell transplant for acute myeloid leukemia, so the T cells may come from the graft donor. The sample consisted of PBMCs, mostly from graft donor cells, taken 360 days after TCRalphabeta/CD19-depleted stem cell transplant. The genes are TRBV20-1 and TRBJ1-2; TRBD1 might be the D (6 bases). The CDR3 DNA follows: TGCAGTGCTACGGACAGCTATGGCTACACCTTC. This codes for CSATDSYGYTF.